This TCR beta chain was recorded in a study of T cells in Graves' hyperthyroidism and ophthalmopathy (dated by TCRdb to 2018 to 2020). Notes on the research overall: Peripheral blood samples were taken at initial diagnosis, before any treatment was given. The roughly 100 discovery patients were divided at random into training and test sets in a 7:3 ratio. Prospective prediction of ophthalmopathy was tested in an independent validation cohort of approximately 18 hyperthyroidism patients and 17 patients who later progressed to ophthalmopathy. Following sampling, methimazole starting at 30 mg daily was given to hyperthyroidism patients, and high-dose intravenous methylprednisolone was given to ophthalmopathy patients. In several Graves' hyperthyroidism patients, the study also compared T-cell repertoires from thyroid tissue with T-cell repertoires from blood. The paper describes TCR Vbeta CDR3 sequencing of 140 or so peripheral blood samples, made up of fewer than 50 ophthalmopathy patients, some 76 hyperthyroidism patients and approximately 17 progressor patients. To identify distinguishing TCR V-J signatures, a discovery cohort of 90 to 100 patients was used, comprising 43 with Graves' ophthalmopathy and 55 to 65 with stable Graves' hyperthyroidism. Paper-wide results and their limitations: During validation, the model predicted progression to ophthalmopathy a median of around 6 months ahead of onset, with more than 55% sensitivity and 72% to 85% specificity. In cross-validation, a model built on a 13 V-J signature told ophthalmopathy apart from stable hyperthyroidism with under 90% sensitivity and roughly 81% specificity, and in testing the same model reached 80%/75%. Blood samples also contained most of the expanded thyroid clonotypes (frequency above 0.001), which suggests that blood repertoires may reflect thyroid immune responses. No statistical method was used to set the sample size in advance, and investigators knew the group allocation.

With respect to this clonotype: Its antigen is still unknown. Base quality data are lacking; no much larger clone is found one base away.

The TCR beta CDR3 regions were amplified from RNA transcripts. For the first round of RT-PCR on the TCR CDR3, the HTBI primer set was used together with the Qiagen OneStep RT-PCR kit. A second multiplex PCR round built the libraries, followed by size selection and purification. Libraries were sequenced paired-end with 100 bp reads on an Illumina HiSeq2000. Under the source paper's analysis protocol: SOAPnuke was used to process the raw data, removing reads that contained adapters or uncalled bases, had a mean Phred below 15, or lacked an exact match to the constant primer or identifier. COPE v1.2.5 was used to merge high-quality paired reads, and clonotypes were defined as unique nucleotide sequences. MiTCR v1.1 was used to align the clonotypes against IMGT TRBV, TRBD and TRBJ reference segments. The analysis was restricted to V-J combinations with a frequency above 0.0001, which together covered about 99% of the repertoires. A TCS score was defined as the ratio of F50 (clonal expansion) to E x V (chaos), with BLOSUM62-based TCRdist applied between CDR3 peptides within each V-J. Welch's t-statistics and random forest reduced around 510 V-J features to 10 to 15, which were used in a naive Bayes classifier (R e1071). TCRdb took the public reads, trimmed them with fastp at Q25, ran MiXCR for clone calling and kept in-frame beta chains. Entries are consolidated by CDR3 protein sequence, retaining the most common genes and DNA. What appears here as the V and J calls and clone size reflects TCRdb's work, not the paper's. Within this sample are almost 350,000 distinct CDR3 sequences, with about a sixth of them counted one time only. The ten largest clonotypes hold about 16% of the sample.

Ophthalmopathy patients had moderately to severely active disease, Clinical Activity Score of at least 3, NOSPECS grade of at least 4, and duration under 3 months. Exclusion was applied to patients with uncontrolled infections, other autoimmune diseases, pregnancy or lactation. Clinical symptoms, serum thyroxine and TRAb, thyroid ultrasound, and orbital computed tomography formed the basis for the diagnoses. Ficoll-Paque density gradient centrifugation was used to isolate PBMCs from approximately 10 ml of fresh peripheral blood. Total RNA was extracted using Trizol reagent, and RNA quality was assessed on an Agilent 2100 Bioanalyzer. CDR1 and CDR2, per the germline V gene, are MNHNS and SASEGT. Spanning cysteine to phenylalanine, the CDR3 consists of 13 amino acids. Of all the DNA, just the CDR3 is kept, 39 bases in frame from base 1. Cut back by 8 bases and 2 bases, the V and J ends lie 7 bases apart.

The receptor chain draws on TRBV6-1 and TRBJ1-6; TRBD1 is a possible D gene, resting on 5 matching bases. This TCR was recovered from a woman aged 40 to 50 with Graves' ophthalmopathy. The specimen sequenced was blood. CDR3 protein: CASQTAYNSPLHF. The DNA reads TGTGCCAGCCAGACAGCCTATAATTCACCCCTCCACTTT.